A single sample gave rise to the 5 T cell receptor beta chains below, sequenced in a study of prognosis after radiotherapy for stage I lung cancer. Two-round multiplex PCR on genomic DNA was the method by which TCR beta CDR3 was amplified. Used in first-round PCR were primers specific to each TRBV and TRBJ gene. TCRdb re-called the multiplex PCR reads with MiXCR, one entry per CDR3 protein. The sample shows around 30,000 distinct CDR3 sequences, 25% to 35% of them seen only once. The sample here was PBMCs, taken before or after stereotactic body radiation therapy (not recorded which). These receptors came from a donor aged 50 or older with non-small cell lung cancer.

This clonotype has a count of ten or more. The V gene is TRBV5-4, the J gene TRBJ1-4, with 9 nucleotides matching TRBD1. J was trimmed by 0 bases and V by 2 bases; bases with no gene match: 5. Germline values: CDR1 SGHNT, CDR2 YYREEE (reference sequence). CDR3 size: 17 residues. CDR3 sequence reads: CASSFWGQGTTNEKLFF. The CDR3 DNA sequence: TGTGCCAGCAGCTTCTGGGGACAGGGAACAACTAATGAAAAACTGTTTTTT.

The chain uses TRBV2 and TRBJ2-3; TRBD2 might be the D (5 bases). This CDR3 spans 16 amino acids. Trimming pared 0 bases from V and 3 bases from J, leaving 13 bases between. Germline V lookup: CDR1 SNHLY, CDR2 FYNNEI. CDR3 in amino acids: CASSEAAGVFTDTQYF. CDR3 DNA sequence: TGTGCCAGCAGTGAAGCGGCCGGGGTGTTTACAGATACGCAGTATTTT.

This clonotype was detected a few times. V gene TRBV24-1 combines with J gene TRBJ1-5; D not resolved. Trimming left V 4 bases short and J 3 bases short, with 18 bases between. Germline lookup yields CDR1 KGHDR and CDR2 SFDVKD. CDR3 length equals 17 residues. The CDR3 DNA reads as TGTGCCACCAGTGACGGTCAGGTCGTGAAAAACAATCAGCCCCAGCATTTT. Its protein is CATSDGQVVKNNQPQHF.

In its sample, this clonotype was seen once. A much bigger clone sits one base away, suggesting this may be a read error. The J gene is TRBJ2-5, the V gene TRBV19; D gene uncertain. Germline V lookup: CDR1 LNHDA, CDR2 SQIVND (reference sequence). CDR3 size: 13 residues. Trimming took 5 bases from V and 2 from J, leaving 9 bases between them. The CDR3 DNA reads TGTGCCAGTAGTGGGGTGGCTCAAGAGACCCAGTACTTC. As protein: CASSGVAQETQYF.

A few counts support this clonotype. This sequence joins TRBV4-1 and TRBJ2-2, with D possibly being TRBD1 (6 bases). The CDR3 covers 15 residues. V was clipped by 0 bases and J by 5 bases, with 10 bases between them. Germline V gives CDR1 MGHRA, CDR2 YSYEKL. CDR3 region: CASSQEGQSTGELFF. In nucleotides, the CDR3 is TGCGCCAGCAGCCAAGAGGGACAAAGTACCGGGGAGCTGTTTTTT.